Listed below are T cell receptor beta chains from one sample, sequenced in a study of T-cell memory formation after mild COVID-19. TCRdb redid the calling of the 5' RACE reads with MiXCR, one entry per CDR3 protein. The data contain about 110,000 distinct CDR3 sequences, roughly a sixth of them seen just once; the ten biggest clones take up about 6%. The specimen was PBMCs or a T cell subset sorted from them (not recorded which). Receptors were obtained from a man between 18 and 35 years old who had mild COVID-19 (a few samples of this study predate the infection). Cell type and time point are not known. The CDR3 runs from the conserved cysteine through the conserved F or W. The order of the fields is D gene, J gene, clone size, V gene, CDR3 protein, CDR3 DNA. A D gene is named only where the DNA matches it firmly. Clone size is not always given. Where it is, it says once, few, many or a class for expanded clones.

D gene: TRBD1
J gene: TRBJ2-3
clone size: few
V gene: TRBV20-1
CDR3 protein: CSAITGGWEDTQYF
CDR3 DNA: TGCAGTGCGATCACAGGGGGCTGGGAAGATACGCAGTATTTT

D gene: TRBD1
J gene: TRBJ1-5
clone size: -
V gene: TRBV12-3/TRBV12-4
CDR3 protein: CASSSGQGDNQPQHF
CDR3 DNA: TGTGCCAGCAGTTCGGGACAGGGCGACAATCAGCCCCAGCATTTT

D gene: -
J gene: TRBJ1-4
clone size: -
V gene: TRBV12-3/TRBV12-4
CDR3 protein: CASSLIDEKLFF
CDR3 DNA: TGTGCCAGCAGTTTAATCGACGAAAAACTGTTTTTT

D gene: TRBD2
J gene: TRBJ2-2
clone size: few
V gene: TRBV7-2
CDR3 protein: CASSLELAGTGELFF
CDR3 DNA: TGTGCCAGCAGCTTAGAGTTAGCGGGCACCGGGGAGCTGTTTTTT

D gene: -
J gene: TRBJ2-3
clone size: many
V gene: TRBV5-1
CDR3 protein: CASSFGRPSTDTQYF
CDR3 DNA: TGCGCCAGCAGCTTCGGGCGGCCTAGCACAGATACGCAGTATTTT

D gene: -
J gene: TRBJ1-1
clone size: few
V gene: TRBV19
CDR3 protein: CASSIDRGSSMNTEAFF
CDR3 DNA: TGTGCCAGTAGTATAGATCGGGGCAGCTCCATGAACACTGAAGCTTTCTTT

D gene: -
J gene: TRBJ2-1
clone size: -
V gene: TRBV6-2/TRBV6-3
CDR3 protein: CASSYWTRGLINEQFF
CDR3 DNA: TGTGCCAGCAGTTACTGGACACGAGGCCTCATCAATGAGCAGTTCTTC

D gene: -
J gene: TRBJ2-3
clone size: few
V gene: TRBV10-3
CDR3 protein: CATLPFGADTQYF
CDR3 DNA: TGTGCCACACTACCCTTTGGGGCCGATACGCAGTATTTT

D gene: -
J gene: TRBJ2-6
clone size: few
V gene: TRBV5-1
CDR3 protein: CASSLEAGANVLTF
CDR3 DNA: TGCGCCAGCAGCTTGGAAGCTGGGGCCAACGTCCTGACTTTC

D gene: -
J gene: TRBJ1-5
clone size: -
V gene: TRBV20-1
CDR3 protein: CSASAGTGGQPQHF
CDR3 DNA: TGCAGTGCTTCCGCCGGGACCGGTGGTCAGCCCCAGCATTTT

D gene: -
J gene: TRBJ1-1
clone size: few
V gene: TRBV6-9
CDR3 protein: CAAVRRSIDRTEAFF
CDR3 DNA: TGTGCAGCAGTCCGCAGGTCGATAGATAGGACTGAAGCTTTCTTT

D gene: -
J gene: TRBJ2-1
clone size: few
V gene: TRBV27
CDR3 protein: CASSFAGVYNEQFF
CDR3 DNA: TGTGCCAGCAGTTTCGCAGGGGTCTACAATGAGCAGTTCTTC

D gene: -
J gene: TRBJ2-5
clone size: few
V gene: TRBV27
CDR3 protein: CASSLYRAETQYF
CDR3 DNA: TGTGCCAGCAGTTTATACCGAGCGGAGACCCAGTACTTC

D gene: -
J gene: TRBJ2-3
clone size: many
V gene: TRBV5-1
CDR3 protein: CASRTGTPPDTQYF
CDR3 DNA: TGCGCCAGCAGGACCGGGACACCCCCAGATACGCAGTATTTT

D gene: TRBD2
J gene: TRBJ2-5
clone size: -
V gene: TRBV29-1
CDR3 protein: CSGGGRQPVETQYF
CDR3 DNA: TGCAGCGGGGGAGGGAGGCAGCCAGTGGAGACCCAGTACTTC

D gene: TRBD2
J gene: TRBJ2-3
clone size: -
V gene: TRBV5-1
CDR3 protein: CASRTSGDSTDTQYF
CDR3 DNA: TGCGCCAGCAGGACTAGCGGGGATAGCACAGATACGCAGTATTTT

D gene: -
J gene: TRBJ2-5
clone size: -
V gene: TRBV5-1
CDR3 protein: CASSLLGNQETQYF
CDR3 DNA: TGCGCCAGCAGCTTGTTAGGGAACCAAGAGACCCAGTACTTC

D gene: TRBD2
J gene: TRBJ2-3
clone size: -
V gene: TRBV7-2
CDR3 protein: CASSSSGGAGRADTQYF
CDR3 DNA: TGTGCCAGCAGCTCTAGCGGGGGGGCGGGGAGAGCAGATACGCAGTATTTT

D gene: TRBD2
J gene: TRBJ2-1
clone size: -
V gene: TRBV20-1
CDR3 protein: CSARESGGINEQFF
CDR3 DNA: TGCAGTGCTAGAGAGAGCGGGGGGATCAATGAGCAGTTCTTC

D gene: -
J gene: TRBJ1-6
clone size: -
V gene: TRBV5-1
CDR3 protein: CASSLIPGGEVPLHF
CDR3 DNA: TGCGCCAGCAGCTTGATCCCGGGCGGGGAGGTACCCCTCCACTTT